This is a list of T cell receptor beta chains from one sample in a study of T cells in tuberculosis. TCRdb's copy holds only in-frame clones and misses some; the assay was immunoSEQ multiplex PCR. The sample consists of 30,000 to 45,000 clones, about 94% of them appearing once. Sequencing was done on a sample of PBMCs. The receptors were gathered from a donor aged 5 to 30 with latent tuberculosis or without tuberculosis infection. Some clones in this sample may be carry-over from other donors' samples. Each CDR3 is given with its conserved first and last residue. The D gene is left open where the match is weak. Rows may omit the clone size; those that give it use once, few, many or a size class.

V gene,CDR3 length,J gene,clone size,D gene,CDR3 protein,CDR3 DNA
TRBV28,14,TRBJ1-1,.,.,CASTEWRANTEAFF,TGTGCCAGCACGGAGTGGCGAGCGAACACTGAAGCTTTCTTT
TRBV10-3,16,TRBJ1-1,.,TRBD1,CAISSAGQGMNTEAFF,TGTGCCATCAGTTCCGCGGGACAGGGGATGAACACTGAAGCTTTCTTT
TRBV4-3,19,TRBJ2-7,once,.,CASSQHRDRELAGYYEQYF,TGCGCCAGCAGCCAGCACCGGGACAGGGAACTAGCGGGGTACTACGAGCAGTACTTC
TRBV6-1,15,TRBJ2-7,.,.,CASSEDEGAVDEQYF,TGTGCCAGCAGTGAAGACGAAGGGGCAGTCGACGAGCAGTACTTC
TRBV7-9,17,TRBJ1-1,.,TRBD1,CASSFGQGIVVGTEAFF,TGTGCCAGCAGCTTCGGACAGGGGATAGTAGTGGGCACTGAAGCTTTCTTT
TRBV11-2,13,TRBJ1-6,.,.,CASSLVEDSPLHF,TGTGCCAGCAGCTTAGTAGAGGATTCACCCCTCCACTTT
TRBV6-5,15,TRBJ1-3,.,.,CASSYSRTSGNTIYF,TGTGCCAGCAGTTACTCGAGAACCTCTGGAAACACCATATATTTT
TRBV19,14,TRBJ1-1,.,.,CASSIAGDETEAFF,TGTGCCAGTAGTATAGCAGGGGACGAGACTGAAGCTTTCTTT
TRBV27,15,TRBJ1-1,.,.,CASSLFATTYTEAFF,TGTGCCAGCAGTTTATTCGCGACAACCTACACTGAAGCTTTCTTT
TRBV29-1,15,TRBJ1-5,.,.,CSVVTPGGIGQPQHF,TGCAGCGTTGTGACCCCCGGGGGGATCGGTCAGCCCCAGCATTTT
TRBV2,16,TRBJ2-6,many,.,CASSEAWQSGANVLTF,TGTGCCAGCAGTGAAGCTTGGCAGTCTGGGGCCAACGTCCTGACTTTC
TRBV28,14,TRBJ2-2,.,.,CASSRRGYTGELFF,TGTGCCAGCAGTAGGAGAGGCTACACCGGGGAGCTGTTTTTT
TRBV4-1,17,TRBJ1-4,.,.,CASSQTRGRALTEKLFF,TGCGCCAGCAGCCAAACTAGGGGGAGGGCCCTTACTGAAAAACTGTTTTTT
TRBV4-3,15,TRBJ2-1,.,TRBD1,CASSLNRGPYNEQFF,TGCGCCAGCAGCCTCAACAGGGGACCCTACAATGAGCAGTTCTTC
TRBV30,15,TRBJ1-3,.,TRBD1,CAWRWDSISGNTIYF,TGTGCCTGGAGGTGGGACAGCATCTCTGGAAACACCATATATTTT
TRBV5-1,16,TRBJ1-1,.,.,CASSLFAGAPNTEAFF,TGCGCCAGCAGCCTCTTCGCGGGAGCTCCAAACACTGAAGCTTTCTTT
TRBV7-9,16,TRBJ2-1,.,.,CASSSPLGSSYNEQFF,TGTGCCAGCAGCTCACCCCTAGGGAGCTCCTACAATGAGCAGTTCTTC
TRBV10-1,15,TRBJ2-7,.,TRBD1,CASSDRQGPTYEQYF,TGCGCCAGCAGTGATAGACAGGGGCCGACCTACGAGCAGTACTTC
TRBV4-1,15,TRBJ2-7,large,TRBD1,CASSLWTGGLGEQYF,TGCGCCAGCAGCCTATGGACAGGGGGTCTTGGTGAGCAGTACTTC
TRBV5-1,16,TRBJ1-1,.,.,CASSVRVQGANTEAFF,TGCGCCAGCAGCGTCCGGGTACAGGGAGCGAACACTGAAGCTTTCTTT
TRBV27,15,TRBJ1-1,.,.,CASSLLREDVTEAFF,TGTGCCAGCAGTTTATTGCGGGAGGACGTCACTGAAGCTTTCTTT
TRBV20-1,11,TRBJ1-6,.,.,CSVGSNSPLHF,TGCAGTGTCGGTTCTAATTCACCCCTCCACTTT
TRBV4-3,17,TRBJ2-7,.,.,CASSQDLAILTGGEQYF,TGCGCCAGCAGCCAAGATCTGGCCATTTTGACAGGAGGCGAGCAGTACTTC
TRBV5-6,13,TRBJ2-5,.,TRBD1,CASSPGTEETQYF,TGTGCCAGCAGCCCCGGGACAGAAGAGACCCAGTACTTC
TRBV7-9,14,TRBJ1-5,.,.,CASSSQQYNQPQHF,TGTGCCAGCAGCTCCCAACAGTACAATCAGCCCCAGCATTTT
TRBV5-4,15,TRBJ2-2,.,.,CASSLPPGEGGELFF,TGTGCCAGTAGCTTACCACCCGGAGAAGGCGGGGAGCTGTTTTTT
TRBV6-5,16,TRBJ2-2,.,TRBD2,CASSYGLAGNTGELFF,TGTGCCAGCAGTTACGGGCTAGCGGGGAACACCGGGGAGCTGTTTTTT
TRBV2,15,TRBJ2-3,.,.,CASRPEGALGDTQYF,TGTGCCAGCAGACCGGAAGGGGCCCTCGGGGATACGCAGTATTTT
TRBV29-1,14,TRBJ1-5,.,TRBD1,CSVKTGGSNQPQHF,TGCAGCGTTAAGACAGGGGGTAGCAATCAGCCCCAGCATTTT
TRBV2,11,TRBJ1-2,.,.,CASSYDYGYTF,TGTGCCAGCAGCTACGACTATGGCTACACCTTC
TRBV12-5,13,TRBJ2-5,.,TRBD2,CASGPRGGETQYF,TGTGCTAGTGGTCCCCGGGGGGGAGAGACCCAGTACTTC
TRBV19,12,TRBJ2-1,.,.,CASSIQGHEQFF,TGTGCCAGTAGTATTCAGGGGCATGAGCAGTTCTTC
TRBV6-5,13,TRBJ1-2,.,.,CASSYGRAYGYTF,TGTGCCAGCAGTTACGGCAGGGCCTATGGCTACACCTTC
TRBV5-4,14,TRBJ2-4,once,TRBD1,CASSLGQQKNIQYF,TGTGCCAGTAGCTTGGGACAGCAAAAAAACATTCAGTACTTC
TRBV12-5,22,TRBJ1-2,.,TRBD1,CASGLVSVLRESGTGVNYGYTF,TGTGCTAGTGGTTTGGTCTCGGTTCTTAGGGAATCCGGGACAGGGGTTAACTATGGCTACACCTTC
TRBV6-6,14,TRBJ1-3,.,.,CASSFSGTGNTIYF,TGTGCCAGCAGTTTCTCGGGCACGGGAAACACCATATATTTT
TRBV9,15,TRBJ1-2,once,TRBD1,CASSVVSQGLYGYTF,TGTGCCAGCAGCGTAGTTTCACAGGGGCTCTATGGCTACACCTTC
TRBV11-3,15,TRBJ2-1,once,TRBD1,CASSLGTGDYNEQFF,TGTGCCAGCAGCCTAGGGACAGGGGACTACAATGAGCAGTTCTTC
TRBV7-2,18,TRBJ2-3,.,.,CASSFGGGGHSSTDTQYF,TGTGCCAGCAGCTTTGGAGGGGGGGGACACTCTAGCACAGATACGCAGTATTTT
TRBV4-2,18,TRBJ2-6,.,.,CASSQDDSRSSGANVLTF,TGTGCCAGCAGCCAAGATGATTCGAGGAGCTCTGGGGCCAACGTCCTGACTTTC
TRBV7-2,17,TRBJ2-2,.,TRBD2,CASSPTGTSGGTGELFF,TGTGCCAGCAGCCCAACCGGGACTAGCGGGGGTACGGGGGAGCTGTTTTTT
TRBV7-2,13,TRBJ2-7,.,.,CASSPVQGYEQYF,TGTGCCAGCAGCCCAGTACAGGGATACGAGCAGTACTTC
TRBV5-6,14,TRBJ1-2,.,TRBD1,CASSLAGTAYGYTF,TGTGCCAGCAGCTTGGCTGGGACAGCCTATGGCTACACCTTC
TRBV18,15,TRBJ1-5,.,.,CASSPGAHSNQPQHF,TGTGCCAGCTCACCGGGGGCCCATAGCAATCAGCCCCAGCATTTT
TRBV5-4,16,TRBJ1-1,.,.,CASSLDLWALNTEAFF,TGTGCCAGCAGCTTGGATTTGTGGGCCTTGAACACTGAAGCTTTCTTT
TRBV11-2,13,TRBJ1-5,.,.,CASSLGTNQPQHF,TGTGCCAGCAGCTTGGGCACCAATCAGCCCCAGCATTTT
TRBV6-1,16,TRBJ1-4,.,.,CASSEAPPRHGEKLFF,TGTGCCAGCAGTGAAGCGCCCCCGAGGCACGGCGAAAAACTGTTTTTT
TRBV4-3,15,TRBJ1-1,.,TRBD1,CASSLRTGLNTEAFF,TGCGCCAGCAGCCTCCGGACAGGTTTGAACACTGAAGCTTTCTTT
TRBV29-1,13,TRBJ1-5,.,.,CSALDGGNQPQHF,TGCAGCGCCCTGGACGGGGGAAATCAGCCCCAGCATTTT
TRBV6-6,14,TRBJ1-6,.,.,CASSRLQDNSPLHF,TGTGCCAGCAGCCGCCTACAGGATAATTCACCCCTCCACTTT
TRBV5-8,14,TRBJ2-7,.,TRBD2,CASRRAGGPYEQYF,TGTGCCAGCAGGCGAGCGGGGGGGCCGTACGAGCAGTACTTC
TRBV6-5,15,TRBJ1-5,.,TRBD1,CASNPGTGNNQPQHF,TGTGCCAGCAACCCCGGGACAGGGAACAATCAGCCCCAGCATTTT
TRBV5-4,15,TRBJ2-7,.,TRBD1,CASSPRTGGPGEQYF,TGTGCCAGCAGCCCGAGGACAGGGGGCCCTGGCGAGCAGTACTTC
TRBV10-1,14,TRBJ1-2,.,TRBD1,CASSELRDSGGYTF,TGCGCCAGCAGTGAATTGCGGGACAGTGGCGGCTACACCTTC
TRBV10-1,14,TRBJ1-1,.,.,CASSSTGWSTEAFF,TGCGCCAGCAGTTCAACGGGTTGGAGCACTGAAGCTTTCTTT